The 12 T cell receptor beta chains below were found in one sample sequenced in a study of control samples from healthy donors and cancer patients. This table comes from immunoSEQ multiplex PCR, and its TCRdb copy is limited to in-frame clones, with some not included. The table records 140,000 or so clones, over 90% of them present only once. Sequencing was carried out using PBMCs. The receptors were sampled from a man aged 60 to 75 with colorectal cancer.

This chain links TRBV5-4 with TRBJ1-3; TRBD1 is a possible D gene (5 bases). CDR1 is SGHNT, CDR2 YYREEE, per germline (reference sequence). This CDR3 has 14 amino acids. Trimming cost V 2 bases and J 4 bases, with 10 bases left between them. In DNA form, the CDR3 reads TGTGCCAGCAGCTTAAGGGACCGAGGAAACACCATATATTTT. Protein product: CASSLRDRGNTIYF.

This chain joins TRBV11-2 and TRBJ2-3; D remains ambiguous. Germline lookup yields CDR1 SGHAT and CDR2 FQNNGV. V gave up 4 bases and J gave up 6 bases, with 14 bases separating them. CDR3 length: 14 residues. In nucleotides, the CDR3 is TGTGCCAGCAGCTCCCGCCCGATCAGGGATACGCAGTATTTT. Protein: CASSSRPIRDTQYF.

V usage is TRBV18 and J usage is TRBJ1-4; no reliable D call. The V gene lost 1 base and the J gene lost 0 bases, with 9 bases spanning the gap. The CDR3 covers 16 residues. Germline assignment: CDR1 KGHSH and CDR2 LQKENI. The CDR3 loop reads CASSPQADPTNEKLFF. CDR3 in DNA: TGTGCCAGCTCACCACAAGCGGACCCAACTAATGAAAAACTGTTTTTT.

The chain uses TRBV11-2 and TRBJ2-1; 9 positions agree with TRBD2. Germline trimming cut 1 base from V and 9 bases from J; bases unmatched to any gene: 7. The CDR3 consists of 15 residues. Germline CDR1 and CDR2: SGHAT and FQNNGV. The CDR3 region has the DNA TGTGCCAGCAGCTTAGCGGGCGGGGGGGCATTTGAGCAGTTCTTC. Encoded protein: CASSLAGGGAFEQFF. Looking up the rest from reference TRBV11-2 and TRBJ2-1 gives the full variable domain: EAGVAQSPRYKIIEKRQSVAFWCNPISGHATLYWYQQILGQGPKLLIQFQNNGVVDDSQLPKDRFSAERLKGVDSTLKIQPAKLEDSAVYLCASSLAGGGAFEQFFGPGTRLTVL.

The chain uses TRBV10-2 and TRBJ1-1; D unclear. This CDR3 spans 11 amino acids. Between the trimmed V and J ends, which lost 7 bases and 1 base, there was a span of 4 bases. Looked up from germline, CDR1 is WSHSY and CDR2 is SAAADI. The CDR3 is CASTGNTEAFF. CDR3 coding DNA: TGCGCCAGCACAGGGAACACTGAAGCTTTCTTT.

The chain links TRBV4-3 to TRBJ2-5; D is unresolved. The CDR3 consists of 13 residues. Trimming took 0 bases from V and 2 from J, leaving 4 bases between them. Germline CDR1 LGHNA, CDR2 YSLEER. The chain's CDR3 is CASSQDQQETQYF. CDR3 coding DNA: TGCGCCAGCAGCCAAGACCAACAAGAGACCCAGTACTTC.

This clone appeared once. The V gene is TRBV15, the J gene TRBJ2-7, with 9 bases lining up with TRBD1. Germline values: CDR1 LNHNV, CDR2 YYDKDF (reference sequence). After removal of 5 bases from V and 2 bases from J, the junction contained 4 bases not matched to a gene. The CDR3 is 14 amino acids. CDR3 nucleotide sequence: TGTGCCACCAGCCGGGACAGGGTGACCTACGAGCAGTACTTC. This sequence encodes CATSRDRVTYEQYF.

CDR3 protein: CASSLPGSYEQYF. The CDR3 nucleotides read TGTGCCAGCAGCTTACCGGGCTCCTACGAGCAGTACTTC. The chain joins TRBV7-9 to TRBJ2-7; D is unclear. CDR1 and CDR2 from the germline V gene are SEHNR and FQNEAQ (reference sequence). The CDR3 is 13 amino acids. V lost 2 bases and J lost 0, with 5 bases in between. Variable domain in full (rest from reference TRBV7-9 and TRBJ2-7): DTGVSQNPRHKITKRGQNVTFRCDPISEHNRLYWYRQTLGQGPEFLTYFQNEAQLEKSRLLSDRFSAERPKGSFSTLEIQRTEQGDSAMYLCASSLPGSYEQYFGPGTRLTVT.

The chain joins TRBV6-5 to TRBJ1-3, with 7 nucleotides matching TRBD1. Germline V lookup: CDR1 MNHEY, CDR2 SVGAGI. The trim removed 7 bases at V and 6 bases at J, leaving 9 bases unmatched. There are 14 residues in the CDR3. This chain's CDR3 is CASKTGAYENTIYF. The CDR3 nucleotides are TGTGCCAGCAAAACAGGGGCGTACGAAAACACCATATATTTT.

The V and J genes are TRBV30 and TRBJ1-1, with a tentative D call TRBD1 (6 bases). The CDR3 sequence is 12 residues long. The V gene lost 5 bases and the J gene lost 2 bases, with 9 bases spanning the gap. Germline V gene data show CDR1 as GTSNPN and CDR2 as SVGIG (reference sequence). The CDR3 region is CAWDRFNTEAFF. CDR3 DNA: TGTGCCTGGGACAGGTTTAACACTGAAGCTTTCTTT.

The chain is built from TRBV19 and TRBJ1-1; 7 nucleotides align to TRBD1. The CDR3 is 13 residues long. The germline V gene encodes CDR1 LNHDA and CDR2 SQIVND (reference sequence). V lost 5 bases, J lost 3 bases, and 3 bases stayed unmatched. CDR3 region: CASSRQGHTEAFF. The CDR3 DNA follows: TGTGCCAGTAGTCGACAGGGACACACTGAAGCTTTCTTT.

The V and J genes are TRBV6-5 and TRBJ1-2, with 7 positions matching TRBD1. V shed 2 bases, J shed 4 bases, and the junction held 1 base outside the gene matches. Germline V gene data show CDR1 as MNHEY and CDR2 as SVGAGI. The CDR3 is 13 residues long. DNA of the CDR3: TGTGCCAGCAGTTACCAGGGGGGCTATGGCTACACCTTC. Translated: CASSYQGGYGYTF.